This is a list of T cell receptor beta chains from one sample in a study of T cell responses to AZD1222 COVID-19 vaccine. Some clones are missing from TCRdb's copy, which holds only in-frame ones; the method was immunoSEQ multiplex PCR. The table has roughly 100,000 clones, approximately 87% seen once. The sequencing here drew on peripheral blood, taken on day 0 of AZD1222 vaccination. The receptor set was obtained from an adult in good health. Both conserved end residues are part of each CDR3. The order of the fields is V gene, D gene, J gene, CDR3 protein. The D gene is left open where the match is weak.

v_call: TRBV5-4
d_call: .
j_call: TRBJ2-1
cdr3_aa: CASSLPMSEQFF

v_call: TRBV5-1
d_call: TRBD1
j_call: TRBJ1-4
cdr3_aa: CASSLEQGDEKLFF

v_call: TRBV6-2/TRBV6-3
d_call: TRBD2
j_call: TRBJ2-1
cdr3_aa: CASSYPSGRARYNEQFF

v_call: TRBV12-3/TRBV12-4
d_call: .
j_call: TRBJ2-5
cdr3_aa: CASSFAGRETQYF

v_call: TRBV2
d_call: .
j_call: TRBJ1-1
cdr3_aa: CASRGYRNTEAFF

v_call: TRBV6-1
d_call: .
j_call: TRBJ1-4
cdr3_aa: CASSDIIGQLATNEKLFF

v_call: TRBV6-2/TRBV6-3
d_call: .
j_call: TRBJ1-5
cdr3_aa: CASSSPTGSDQPQHF

v_call: TRBV5-4
d_call: .
j_call: TRBJ1-6
cdr3_aa: CASSLALGKQSPLHF

v_call: TRBV5-1
d_call: .
j_call: TRBJ1-1
cdr3_aa: CASSLGQDKPEAFF

v_call: TRBV19
d_call: TRBD2
j_call: TRBJ2-1
cdr3_aa: CASSIVRGDANEQFF

v_call: TRBV12-3/TRBV12-4
d_call: .
j_call: TRBJ2-7
cdr3_aa: CASTQGIYYEQYF

v_call: TRBV19
d_call: .
j_call: TRBJ1-2
cdr3_aa: CASSPLDRGGYTF

v_call: TRBV10-2
d_call: .
j_call: TRBJ1-5
cdr3_aa: CASGLNRDGNQPQHF

v_call: TRBV3-1/TRBV3-2
d_call: TRBD2
j_call: TRBJ2-2
cdr3_aa: CASSQGLAGTNTGELFF

v_call: TRBV19
d_call: .
j_call: TRBJ1-1
cdr3_aa: CASSGDTEAFF

v_call: TRBV12-5
d_call: .
j_call: TRBJ1-2
cdr3_aa: CASGFGKNYGYTF

v_call: TRBV3-1/TRBV3-2
d_call: TRBD2
j_call: TRBJ2-1
cdr3_aa: CASSQGFPLISGSWGNEQFF

v_call: TRBV19
d_call: TRBD1
j_call: TRBJ1-1
cdr3_aa: CASSVDRRNTEAFF

v_call: TRBV11-2
d_call: .
j_call: TRBJ1-2
cdr3_aa: CASSLLLIGGYTF

v_call: TRBV11-2
d_call: .
j_call: TRBJ2-7
cdr3_aa: CASSLGLSSYEQYF

v_call: TRBV11-3
d_call: .
j_call: TRBJ2-1
cdr3_aa: CASSLDGGSSYNEQFF

v_call: TRBV6-6
d_call: .
j_call: TRBJ2-7
cdr3_aa: CASGSQGREQYF

v_call: TRBV7-4
d_call: .
j_call: TRBJ1-5
cdr3_aa: CASSLRDMGDHQPQHF

v_call: TRBV5-6
d_call: TRBD1
j_call: TRBJ1-5
cdr3_aa: CASSGTGGGEPQHF

v_call: TRBV5-4
d_call: TRBD2
j_call: TRBJ2-3
cdr3_aa: CASSRGGTSGGSTDTQYF

v_call: TRBV19
d_call: .
j_call: TRBJ1-5
cdr3_aa: CASSIKRTYSNQPQHF

v_call: TRBV5-1
d_call: .
j_call: TRBJ2-3
cdr3_aa: CASSLRGTSTDTQYF

v_call: TRBV12-3/TRBV12-4
d_call: .
j_call: TRBJ1-2
cdr3_aa: CASSFGNYGYTF